The sequence of this T cell receptor (beta chain) was determined in a study of blood T cell repertoires in COVID-19. Study-level information: Specimens from acute and convalescent COVID-19 originated in the United States, Italy and Spain. In each case, the material was cDNA or gDNA derived from T cells, B-cell-depleted T cells, or PBMCs.

Seattle participants joined during active infection and were tracked over time. This clone was observed a few times. Original handling: Scientists estimated how many nucleated cells there were by amplifying reference gene primers. The repertoire was sequenced with immunoSEQ multiplex PCR; TCRdb's copy has only in-frame clones and lacks some. D and trimming come from the DNA, and the V and J calls and clone size come from that table. Among roughly 150,000 clones listed, roughly 81% were seen once. Trimming removed 5 bases at V and 3 bases at J, with 11 bases between. Germline CDR1 reads SNHLY; CDR2 reads FYNNEI. The CDR3 sequence is 14 residues long.

The chain links TRBV2 to TRBJ1-3; D might be TRBD1 (6 bases). The sequence was collected from a woman between 55 and 75 years old with COVID-19, enrolled during active disease. Sequences were obtained from peripheral blood. The DNA for the CDR3 is TGTGCCAGCAGTCGTGGGGGCTTTGGAAACACCATATATTTT. Translated: CASSRGGFGNTIYF.